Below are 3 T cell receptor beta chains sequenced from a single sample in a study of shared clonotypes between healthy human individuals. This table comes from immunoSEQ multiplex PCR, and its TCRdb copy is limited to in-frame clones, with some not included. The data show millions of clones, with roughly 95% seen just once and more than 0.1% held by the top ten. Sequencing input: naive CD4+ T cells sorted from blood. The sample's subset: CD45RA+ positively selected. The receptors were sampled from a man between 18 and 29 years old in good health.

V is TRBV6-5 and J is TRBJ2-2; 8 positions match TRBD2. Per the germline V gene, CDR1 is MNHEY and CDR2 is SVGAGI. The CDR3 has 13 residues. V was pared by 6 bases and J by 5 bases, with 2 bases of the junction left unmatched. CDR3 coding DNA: TGTGCCAGCAGCGGGACTAGTACCGGGGAGCTGTTTTTT. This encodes CASSGTSTGELFF.

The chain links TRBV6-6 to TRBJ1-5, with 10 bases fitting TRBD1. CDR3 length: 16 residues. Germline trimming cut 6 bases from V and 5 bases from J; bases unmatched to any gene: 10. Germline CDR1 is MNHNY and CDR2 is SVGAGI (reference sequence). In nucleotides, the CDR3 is TGTGCCAGCAGGCCCCGGTCGACAGGGGGCTATCAGCCCCAGCATTTT. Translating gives CASRPRSTGGYQPQHF.

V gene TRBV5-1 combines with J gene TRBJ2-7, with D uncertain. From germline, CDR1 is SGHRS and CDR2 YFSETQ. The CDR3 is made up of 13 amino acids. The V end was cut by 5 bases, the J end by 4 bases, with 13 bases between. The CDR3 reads CASSVKAGYEQYF. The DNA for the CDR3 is TGCGCCAGCAGTGTGAAAGCCGGGTACGAGCAGTACTTC.